The sequence of this T cell receptor beta chain was determined in a study of T cells after yellow fever vaccination. There are 13 residues in the CDR3. Germline values: CDR1 MNHEY, CDR2 SVGEGT. Trimming shortened V by 2 bases and J by 4 bases, and 9 bases separated the two germline ends. TCRdb processed the 5' RACE reads anew with MiXCR; each CDR3 protein has one entry. The sample includes approximately 550,000 distinct CDR3 sequences, about a fifth seen only once; the top ten take over 11%. The receptor was derived from a man aged 25 to 45 who received the YFV17D yellow fever vaccine. Specimen: PBMCs, collected 15 days after the yellow fever booster vaccination. The chain has TRBV6-2 or TRBV6-3 and TRBJ2-7; D is uncertain. CDR3 coding DNA: TGTGCCAGCAGTTACCCCGGTTGGTACGAGCAGTACTTC. Amino acid sequence: CASSYPGWYEQYF.